Shown below are 30 T cell receptor beta chains from a single sample sequenced in a study of CD8+ T cells in alopecia areata. Punch biopsies of lesional scalp, plus peripheral blood, were taken from alopecia areata patients. cDNA prepared by RNA extraction and subsequent reverse transcription served as the template for sequencing. Method: immunoSEQ multiplex PCR; TCRdb's copy keeps in-frame clones and lacks some. This table has about 12,000 clones, 56% appearing once. Sequenced input: skin. These receptors were obtained from a human donor with alopecia areata.

J is TRBJ1-5 and V is TRBV27; no clear D gene. The CDR3 length is 13 residues. Looked up from germline, CDR1 is MNHEY and CDR2 is SMNVEV (reference sequence). V was cut by 2 bases and J by 6 bases, with 8 bases left in between. CDR3: CASSLKYTQPQHF. In nucleotides, the CDR3 is TGTGCCAGCAGTTTAAAGTATACTCAGCCCCAGCATTTT.

This clone has more than one count but fewer than ten. The rearrangement links TRBV28 to TRBJ1-5; D not certain. From germline, CDR1 is MDHEN and CDR2 SYDVKM. The CDR3 length is 12 residues. Trimming removed 4 bases at V and 7 bases at J, with 8 bases between. This CDR3 reads CASSCVVQPQHF. The CDR3 DNA reads as TGTGCCAGCAGTTGTGTAGTACAGCCCCAGCATTTT.

Note on this clone: Different DNA sequences within this sample yield the same CDR3. The J gene is TRBJ2-3, the V gene TRBV30; 9 bases fit TRBD2. V lost 5 bases, J lost 3 bases, and 12 bases stayed unmatched. Germline V CDR1 and CDR2: GTSNPN, SVGIG (reference sequence). This CDR3 is 16 amino acids long. The CDR3 sequence: CAWGRGVSGGTDTQYF. The DNA for the CDR3 is TGTGCCTGGGGGAGGGGAGTGAGCGGGGGGACAGATACGCAGTATTTT.

This clone showed up just a few times. The chain combines TRBV9 with TRBJ2-5; D might be TRBD2 (7 bases). The germline gives CDR1 SGDLS, CDR2 YYNGEE. Trimming pared 4 bases from V and 5 bases from J, leaving 21 bases between. The CDR3 is made up of 16 amino acids. Here the CDR3 DNA reads TGTGCCAGCAGCCCCTCTAAGGGGGGGTCTCCCGAGACCCAGTACTTC. Encoded protein: CASSPSKGGSPETQYF. The variable domain in full, completed from reference TRBV9 and TRBJ2-5, reads DSGVTQTPKHLITATGQRVTLRCSPRSGDLSVYWYQQSLDQGLQFLIQYYNGEERAKGNILERFSAQQFPDLHSELNLSSLELGDSALYFCASSPSKGGSPETQYFGPGTRLLVL.

The rearrangement joins TRBV19 to TRBJ2-5; TRBD2 matches at 10 bases. J gave up 2 bases and V 3 bases, and 3 bases lay outside the gene matches. CDR1 and CDR2 (germline): LNHDA, SQIVND (reference sequence). The CDR3 length is 15 residues. CDR3 DNA sequence: TGTGCCAGTAGTATGTCTAGCGGGGGACAAGAGACCCAGTACTTC. This gives the protein CASSMSSGGQETQYF. The full variable domain, its missing parts supplied by reference TRBV19 and TRBJ2-5, is DGGITQSPKYLFRKEGQNVTLSCEQNLNHDAMYWYRQDPGQGLRLIYYSQIVNDFQKGDIAEGYSVSREKKESFPLTVTSAQKNPTAFYLCASSMSSGGQETQYFGPGTRLLVL.

This clone has more than one count but fewer than ten. The gene calls are TRBV7-3 and TRBJ2-5; D may be TRBD1 (6 bases). This CDR3 has 13 residues. CDR1 is SGHTA, CDR2 FQGTGA, per germline. V was pared by 5 bases and J by 2 bases, with 9 bases between. Here the CDR3 reads CASSPGAQETQYF. Written as DNA, the CDR3 is TGTGCCAGCAGCCCAGGGGCGCAAGAGACCCAGTACTTC.

The chain combines TRBV7-2 with TRBJ2-5; D not certain. CDR1 SGHTA and CDR2 FQGNSA come from the germline V gene. V lost 2 bases and J 5 bases, leaving 3 bases between the germline ends. The CDR3 covers 11 residues. The CDR3, as DNA: TGTGCCAGCAGCTTAATGGAGACCCAGTACTTC. Protein product: CASSLMETQYF.

The J gene is TRBJ1-5, the V gene TRBV6-5, with TRBD1 as a possible D gene (5 bases). The CDR3 extends over 15 amino acids. Between the trimmed V and J ends, which lost 10 bases and 1 base, there was a span of 17 bases. Germline-derived CDR1 and CDR2 are MNHEY and SVGAGI. The CDR3 reads CAIRPPGPSNQPQHF. Here the CDR3 DNA reads TGTGCCATCAGACCACCAGGGCCAAGCAATCAGCCCCAGCATTTT.

CDR3 DNA: TGTGCCAGCAGTTACTCAGGGACAGGGGCAGATGGCTACACCTTC. This codes for CASSYSGTGADGYTF. The chain uses TRBV6-6 and TRBJ1-2, with 10 bases aligning to TRBD1. Germline CDR1 MNHNY, CDR2 SVGAGI (reference sequence). This CDR3 is built from 15 residues. Trimming took 0 bases from V and 6 from J; bases not matched to a gene: 4.

The chain is built from TRBV13 and TRBJ2-1; D is undetermined. Germline V gene sequence: CDR1 PRHDT, CDR2 FYEKMQ (reference sequence). Trimming left V 0 bases short and J 9 bases short, with 6 bases between. This CDR3 is built from 12 residues. CDR3 bases: TGTGCCAGCAGCTTAGGCCTACGTGAGCAGTTCTTC. It is translated as CASSLGLREQFF.

This sequence joins TRBV6-6 and TRBJ2-5, with D possibly TRBD2 on 5 matching bases. The V gene lost 2 bases and the J gene lost 1 base, with 11 bases spanning the gap. The CDR3 is 15 residues long. Germline values: CDR1 MNHNY, CDR2 SVGAGI (reference sequence). CDR3 residues: CASSYLARGQETQYF. CDR3 coding DNA: TGTGCCAGCAGTTACCTAGCCCGTGGCCAAGAGACCCAGTACTTC.

A few counts support this clone. The gene calls are TRBV28 and TRBJ2-3; no clear D gene. This CDR3 spans 14 amino acids. Germline lookup yields CDR1 MDHEN and CDR2 SYDVKM. V lost 10 bases, J lost 1 base, and 15 bases lay in between. CDR3 nucleotide sequence: TGTGCCACCCTCAAGGACGGCCGCACAGATACGCAGTATTTT. Translation gives CATLKDGRTDTQYF.

This clone was picked up a small number of times. CDR3 sequence: CASSQGAVPGRLSYNEQFF. CDR3 coding DNA: TGCGCCAGCAGCCAAGGTGCGGTCCCCGGGAGGTTATCCTACAATGAGCAGTTCTTC. The chain carries TRBV4-1 and TRBJ2-1, with 7 bases aligning to TRBD2. V shed 1 base, J shed 1 base, and the junction held 13 bases outside the gene matches. The CDR3 sequence is 19 residues long. The V gene's germline CDR1 is MGHRA and CDR2 YSYEKL.

J is TRBJ1-1 and V is TRBV9, with TRBD1 as a possible D gene (6 bases). Germline CDR1 reads SGDLS; CDR2 reads YYNGEE. The V gene lost 2 bases and the J gene lost 4 bases, with 12 bases spanning the gap. CDR3 length: 14 residues. CDR3 bases: TGTGCCAGCAGCGTGGGGGGACAAGTCACTGAAGCTTTCTTT. The encoded protein is CASSVGGQVTEAFF.

The chain employs TRBV28 and TRBJ2-7; possible D gene TRBD1, 5 bases. V was clipped by 7 bases and J by 7 bases, with 20 bases between them. Germline CDR1 reads MDHEN; CDR2 reads SYDVKM. This CDR3 is 14 amino acids long. Written as DNA, the CDR3 is TGTGCCAGCATCGCAGACAGTCCGGGTCAGGAGCAGTACTTC. Amino acid sequence: CASIADSPGQEQYF.

The chain uses TRBV11-3 and TRBJ2-5; unclear D gene. The CDR3 has 14 residues. Trimming took off 2 bases at V and 7 bases at J, with 14 bases between the two ends. Germline CDR1 and CDR2: SGHNT and YENEEA. This chain's CDR3 is CASSLPPLVGTQYF. For the CDR3, the DNA is TGTGCCAGCAGCTTACCGCCACTGGTGGGGACCCAGTACTTC.

This clone was seen only a few times. The chain recombines TRBV7-3 with TRBJ2-7; D gene uncertain. V was cut by 1 base and J by 4 bases, with 8 bases left in between. This CDR3 region has 13 residues. Per germline, CDR1 SGHTA and CDR2 FQGTGA. The DNA for the CDR3 is TGTGCCAGCAGCTTAATTGCAGGTTACGAGCAGTACTTC. The encoded protein is CASSLIAGYEQYF.

With respect to this clone: Within the sample, other DNA sequences also encode this same CDR3. This rearrangement joins TRBV7-2 to TRBJ2-5, with D maybe TRBD2 (5 bases). CDR1 and CDR2 (germline): SGHTA, FQGNSA. The CDR3 covers 14 residues. The germline V and J ends were trimmed by 5 bases and 4 bases, with 14 bases remaining between them. CDR3 amino acids: CASSLGSAGETQYF. The CDR3 bases are TGTGCCAGCAGCCTTGGTTCGGCGGGAGAGACCCAGTACTTC.

In its sample, this clone was seen a few times. The J gene is TRBJ2-7, the V gene TRBV11-2; TRBD1 might be the D (6 bases). The CDR3 contains 18 residues. Trimming shortened V by 0 bases and J by 0 bases, and 18 bases separated the two germline ends. Germline V gene data show CDR1 as SGHAT and CDR2 as FQNNGV. In DNA, the CDR3 is TGTGCCAGCAGCTTAGATCTCCCCTTAGGACAGCTCTCCTACGAGCAGTACTTC. This codes for CASSLDLPLGQLSYEQYF.

The J gene is TRBJ2-3, the V gene TRBV29-1; tentatively, D is TRBD1 or TRBD2 (6 bases each). The CDR3 spans 14 residues. Trimming took off 2 bases at V and 0 bases at J, with 9 bases between the two ends. Germline CDR1 is SQVTM and CDR2 is ANQGSEA. The CDR3 here is CSVERGTSTDTQYF. The CDR3 DNA sequence: TGCAGCGTTGAAAGGGGGACTAGCACAGATACGCAGTATTTT.

The chain links TRBV4-2 to TRBJ1-5; no definite D call. This CDR3 contains 15 residues. Trimming removed 0 bases from V and 5 bases from J, with 11 bases in between. CDR1 LGHNA and CDR2 YNFKEQ come from the germline V gene. CDR3 in DNA: TGTGCCAGCAGCCAAGAAAGGAGGAACCATCAGCCCCAGCATTTT. Translated: CASSQERRNHQPQHF.

The chain uses TRBV29-1 and TRBJ2-7; 7 positions agree with TRBD1. CDR3 size: 14 residues. Germline CDR1 and CDR2: SQVTM and ANQGSEA. V lost 1 base and J lost 4; bases outside the gene matches: 7. The CDR3 loop is CSVEVGTETYEQYF. The CDR3 DNA reads TGCAGCGTTGAAGTCGGGACAGAAACGTACGAGCAGTACTTC.

V usage is TRBV5-1 and J usage is TRBJ1-5, with a weak D call TRBD1 (5 bases). From germline, CDR1 is SGHRS and CDR2 YFSETQ. V lost 0 bases and J 5 bases, leaving 9 bases between the germline ends. This CDR3 spans 14 amino acids. The CDR3 sequence is CASSLEGDDQPQHF. For the CDR3, the DNA is TGCGCCAGCAGCTTGGAAGGGGACGATCAGCCCCAGCATTTT.

This chain links TRBV7-2 with TRBJ1-1, with TRBD1 matching 7 bases. This CDR3 has 15 residues. V lost 7 bases to trimming and J lost 1 base; unmatched junction nucleotides: 9. Germline loops: CDR1 SGHTA, CDR2 FQGNSA. CDR3 loop: CASTIGAGGNTEAFF. CDR3 DNA: TGTGCCAGCACCATAGGGGCAGGGGGGAACACTGAAGCTTTCTTT.

This clone turned up a few times. The rearrangement joins TRBV4-3 to TRBJ2-5; D uncertain. The germline V gene encodes CDR1 LGHNA and CDR2 YSLEER. Trimming shortened V by 3 bases and J by 2 bases, and 13 bases separated the two germline ends. CDR3 length: 15 amino acids. This chain's CDR3 is CASSHSDGPQETQYF. The CDR3 bases are TGCGCCAGCAGCCACTCAGACGGACCTCAAGAGACCCAGTACTTC.

The chain uses TRBV28 and TRBJ2-1; D gene uncertain. Germline V lookup: CDR1 MDHEN, CDR2 SYDVKM. This CDR3 contains 15 residues. Trimming stripped 10 bases from V and 8 bases from J, with 24 bases between. The CDR3 is CATSSPSRSWDEQFF. The CDR3 DNA is TGTGCCACCTCAAGCCCCTCTCGGAGTTGGGATGAGCAGTTCTTC. The full variable domain, in which reference TRBV28 and TRBJ2-1 provide the parts outside the CDR3, is DVKVTQSSRYLVKRTGEKVFLECVQDMDHENMFWYRQDPGLGLRLIYFSYDVKMKEKGDIPEGYSVSREKKERFSLILESASTNQTSMYLCATSSPSRSWDEQFFGPGTRLTVL.

This rearrangement joins TRBV30 to TRBJ2-5, with 7 bases matching TRBD2. V was clipped by 6 bases and J by 5 bases; unmatched bases: 12. This CDR3 has 14 residues. Germline V lookup: CDR1 GTSNPN, CDR2 SVGIG (reference sequence). CDR3 in amino acids: CACGSKSGKETQYF. DNA for the CDR3: TGTGCCTGTGGGTCGAAAAGCGGGAAGGAGACCCAGTACTTC.

The chain joins TRBV11-2 to TRBJ2-5; 7 bases fit TRBD1. The CDR3 contains 15 residues. Germline V gene sequence: CDR1 SGHAT, CDR2 FQNNGV. V dropped 4 bases and J dropped 1; count of bases not matched to a gene: 6. CDR3 coding DNA: TGTGCCAGCAGCTCGACAGGGAACCCCCAAGAGACCCAGTACTTC. Translating it yields CASSSTGNPQETQYF.

The rearrangement uses TRBV5-1 and TRBJ2-5; TRBD2 matches at 8 bases. The CDR3 covers 16 residues. Germline V gives CDR1 SGHRS, CDR2 YFSETQ. Germline trimming cut 7 bases from V and 4 bases from J; bases unmatched to any gene: 15. The CDR3 DNA reads as TGCGCCAGCCAGCCTGTGGGCGGGGGGATCGGAGAGACCCAGTACTTC. Its translation is CASQPVGGGIGETQYF.

This chain uses TRBV19 with TRBJ1-1; D unresolved. Looked up from germline, CDR1 is LNHDA and CDR2 is SQIVND (reference sequence). The CDR3 is 12 residues long. Deletions cut 3 bases from V and 8 bases from J, with 10 bases between. For the CDR3, the DNA is TGTGCCAGTAGTATTAATCAGCTGGAAGCTTTCTTT. As protein: CASSINQLEAFF.